These 13 T cell receptor beta chains were all obtained from the same sample, sequenced in a study of T-cell memory formation after mild COVID-19. TCRdb redid the calling of the 5' RACE reads with MiXCR, one entry per CDR3 protein. The sample yields about 90,000 distinct CDR3 sequences, around 15% seen once. The sequenced sample consisted of PBMCs or a T cell subset sorted from them (not recorded which). The receptors derive from a man younger than 30 who had mild COVID-19 (a few samples of this study predate the infection). Cell type and time point are not known.

Ten or more counts support this clonotype. The rearrangement links TRBV7-9 to TRBJ2-7; a possible D gene is TRBD1 (6 bases). This CDR3 contains 14 residues. Trimming took off 4 bases at V and 7 bases at J, with 17 bases between the two ends. The germline V gene encodes CDR1 SEHNR and CDR2 FQNEAQ (reference sequence). The CDR3 bases are TGTGCCAGCAGCTCGACAGGCATGGCTACGGAGCAGTACTTC. Translating gives CASSSTGMATEQYF.

This clonotype was seen only a few times. The chain carries TRBV20-1 and TRBJ1-1; D gene unclear. Germline CDR1 DFQATT, CDR2 SNEGSKA (reference sequence). This CDR3 contains 11 residues. Between the trimmed V and J ends, which lost 0 bases and 8 bases, there was a span of 7 bases. The CDR3 sequence: CSAREMTEAFF. The CDR3 nucleotides read TGCAGTGCTAGAGAGATGACAGAAGCTTTCTTT.

The chain joins TRBV7-2 to TRBJ1-1, with 8 positions matching TRBD1. The V gene end was trimmed by 5 bases and the J gene end by 1 base; junction bases not matched to a gene: 6. The germline gives CDR1 SGHTA, CDR2 FQGNSA. The CDR3 covers 15 residues. CDR3 DNA sequence: TGTGCCAGCAGCCCCCCGGGACAGGCGAACACTGAAGCTTTCTTT. It translates to CASSPPGQANTEAFF.

This clonotype has ten or more counts. The rearrangement links TRBV7-7 to TRBJ2-1; tentative D call: TRBD1 (6 bases). The CDR3 extends over 16 amino acids. Germline V gives CDR1 SSHAT, CDR2 FNYEAQ (reference sequence). Trimming stripped 5 bases from V and 0 bases from J, with 14 bases between. The CDR3, as DNA: TGTGCCAGCAGCAAGTCTCCAGGGGCCTCCTACAATGAGCAGTTCTTC. Translation: CASSKSPGASYNEQFF.

This rearrangement joins TRBV9 to TRBJ2-1; D gene ambiguous. Germline values: CDR1 SGDLS, CDR2 YYNGEE. This CDR3 comprises 15 residues. Trimming shortened V by 0 bases and J by 0 bases, and 7 bases separated the two germline ends. CDR3 DNA: TGTGCCAGCAGCGTAGACAGTTTCTCCTACAATGAGCAGTTCTTC. It encodes CASSVDSFSYNEQFF. Filled out from reference TRBV9 and TRBJ2-1, the complete variable domain reads DSGVTQTPKHLITATGQRVTLRCSPRSGDLSVYWYQQSLDQGLQFLIQYYNGEERAKGNILERFSAQQFPDLHSELNLSSLELGDSALYFCASSVDSFSYNEQFFGPGTRLTVL.

This clonotype came up a few times. The chain carries TRBV12-3 or TRBV12-4 and TRBJ1-1, with no clear D. The CDR3 covers 15 residues. The V end was cut by 6 bases, the J end by 0 bases, with 14 bases between. The DNA of the CDR3 is TGTGCCAGCAGCTCCACTGTTATGGTGAACACTGAAGCTTTCTTT. Translating gives CASSSTVMVNTEAFF.

The CDR3 reads CASSRYETGELEAFF. The CDR3 DNA reads TGTGCCAGCAGCCGATACGAGACAGGGGAACTAGAAGCTTTCTTT. The chain has TRBV7-9 and TRBJ1-1, with 8 positions matching TRBD1. The CDR3 is 15 amino acids. Unmatched junction bases numbered 13, after V lost 5 bases and J lost 8 bases. Per the germline V gene, CDR1 is SEHNR and CDR2 is FQNEAQ (reference sequence).

The rearrangement joins TRBV9 to TRBJ2-1, with D perhaps TRBD1 (6 bases). This CDR3 spans 18 amino acids. Germline-derived CDR1 and CDR2 are SGDLS and YYNGEE. V shed 3 bases and J shed 1 base, with 20 bases lying between them. The CDR3 region is CASSETFTGSVSYNEQFF. The CDR3, as DNA: TGTGCCAGCAGCGAGACATTCACAGGGAGCGTTTCCTACAATGAGCAGTTCTTC.

The chain joins TRBV9 to TRBJ1-6; D is unresolved. Germline assignment: CDR1 SGDLS and CDR2 YYNGEE. CDR3 length: 16 amino acids. Trimming shortened V by 4 bases and J by 5 bases, and 16 bases separated the two germline ends. CDR3 sequence: CASSPGGGGHNSPLHF. Here the CDR3 DNA reads TGTGCCAGCAGCCCCGGAGGCGGCGGCCATAATTCACCCCTCCACTTT.

This clonotype was observed a few times. This sequence joins TRBV4-1 and TRBJ2-7; D gene unclear. V lost 4 bases and J lost 0, with 7 bases in between. Germline assignment: CDR1 MGHRA and CDR2 YSYEKL. This CDR3 is 13 amino acids long. CDR3 coding DNA: TGCGCCAGCAGCCCATCCGCCTCCTACGAGCAGTACTTC. It is translated as CASSPSASYEQYF.

The sample holds a few counts of this clonotype. V usage is TRBV29-1 and J usage is TRBJ1-1; a possible D gene is TRBD1 (6 bases). Germline V gene data show CDR1 as SQVTM and CDR2 as ANQGSEA. Trimming took 8 bases from V and 1 from J, leaving 11 bases between them. This CDR3 is 12 amino acids long. CDR3 nucleotides: TGCAGCATCCCCAGGGGGAACACTGAAGCTTTCTTT. It specifies CSIPRGNTEAFF.

In its sample, this clonotype was seen a few times. The genes are TRBV6-5 and TRBJ2-7; maybe TRBD2 (5 bases). The V gene lost 6 bases and the J gene lost 3 bases, with 12 bases spanning the gap. CDR3 length: 13 residues. Germline lookup yields CDR1 MNHEY and CDR2 SVGAGI. CDR3 sequence: CASSNGAGYEQYF. The DNA of the CDR3 is TGTGCCAGCAGCAACGGCGCGGGCTACGAGCAGTACTTC.

The J gene is TRBJ2-1, the V gene TRBV11-1, with 11 bases fitting TRBD2. The germline V gene encodes CDR1 SGHAT and CDR2 FQDESV (reference sequence). V lost 4 bases, J lost 3 bases, and 2 bases stayed unmatched. CDR3 size: 15 residues. Written as DNA, the CDR3 is TGTGCCAGCAGCTACGGGACTAGCGGCTACAATGAGCAGTTCTTC. It translates to CASSYGTSGYNEQFF.